This T cell receptor (beta chain) was captured by sequencing in a study of T cells after yellow fever vaccination. Germline assignment: CDR1 KGHDR and CDR2 SFDVKD. This CDR3 is built from 14 residues. With 4 bases removed from V and 6 bases from J, the gap between germline ends came to 11 bases. TCRdb processed the 5' RACE reads anew with MiXCR; each CDR3 protein has one entry. Of 500,000 to 650,000 distinct CDR3 sequences in the sample, less than 20% were seen once. This clonotype was recorded a few times. The specimen comprised PBMCs, sampled around 5 days after the first yellow fever vaccination. The chain is built from TRBV24-1 and TRBJ2-2; D gene ambiguous. The TCR comes from a man aged 18 to 29 who received the YFV17D yellow fever vaccine. Here the CDR3 reads CATSDPGRSGELFF. CDR3 DNA sequence: TGTGCCACCAGTGACCCGGGTAGGTCCGGGGAGCTGTTTTTT.